The 13 T cell receptor beta chains below all came from one sample that was sequenced in a study of blood T cells in healthy people across ages. For the second PCR, which ran for 7 to 11 cycles, a sample-barcoded 5' primer and a J-beta primer mix were used. TCRdb re-derived calls from the 5' RACE reads in MiXCR, one entry per CDR3 protein. The sample contains roughly 1,500,000 distinct CDR3 sequences, approximately 42% of which appear only once. Input material: blood. The receptors originated from a woman in her late teens or twenties in good health.

The chain recombines TRBV3-1 with TRBJ2-7, with D hard to call. There are 11 residues in the CDR3. The V end was cut by 3 bases, the J end by 7 bases, with 7 bases between. The germline CDR1 and CDR2 sequences are LGHDT and YNNKEL (reference sequence). The CDR3 nucleotides read TGTGCCAGCAGCCACCTAGAAGAGCAGTACTTC. Translation: CASSHLEEQYF.

This chain uses TRBV9 with TRBJ2-1; D gene unclear. This CDR3 comprises 14 residues. V lost 0 bases and J 15 bases, leaving 19 bases between the germline ends. The V gene's germline CDR1 is SGDLS and CDR2 YYNGEE. The CDR3 sequence is CASSVAIGGSKGFF. The CDR3 nucleotides read TGTGCCAGCAGCGTAGCCATCGGCGGATCAAAAGGGTTCTTC.

The genes are TRBV2 and TRBJ1-2, with D perhaps matching TRBD1 (5 bases). The CDR3 spans 14 residues. The germline V gene encodes CDR1 SNHLY and CDR2 FYNNEI. V lost 7 bases and J 0 bases, leaving 12 bases between the germline ends. CDR3 protein: CASTLLGANYGYTF. In DNA form, the CDR3 reads TGTGCCAGCACCTTGTTAGGGGCTAACTATGGCTACACCTTC.

This sequence joins TRBV3-1 and TRBJ1-6; D remains unclear. Looked up from germline, CDR1 is LGHDT and CDR2 is YNNKEL (reference sequence). This CDR3 has 10 residues. V was trimmed by 8 bases and J by 13 bases, leaving 9 bases between them. CDR3 sequence: CASGSSPLHF. CDR3 DNA: TGTGCCAGCGGCAGTAGCCCCCTCCACTTT.

As regards this clonotype: A read error may be the cause here, since a much bigger clone is one base away. The rearrangement uses TRBV5-1 and TRBJ2-1; no reliable D call. The germline V gene has CDR1 SGHRS and CDR2 YFSETQ. CDR3 size: 11 residues. The V and J ends lost 3 bases and 10 bases respectively, with 8 bases between them. The CDR3 coding sequence is TGCGCCAGCAGCTGCGCTCAGGAGCAGTTCTTC. Its protein is CASSCAQEQFF.

As for this clonotype: Compared with germline, one end of the junction differs, possibly owing to a read error. The chain is built from TRBV5-1 and TRBJ2-5, with 12 bases that match TRBD1. The germline gives CDR1 SGHRS, CDR2 YFSETQ. CDR3 size: 15 residues. The CDR3 protein is CASSLGGQGAVKQYF. In DNA, the CDR3 is TGCGCCAGCAGTTTGGGGGGACAGGGGGCTGTGAAGCAGTACTTC.

V gene TRBV2 combines with J gene TRBJ2-1; the D gene is possibly TRBD2 (5 bases). Trimming removed 2 bases from V and 6 bases from J, with 17 bases in between. The germline V gene has CDR1 SNHLY and CDR2 FYNNEI. The CDR3 contains 16 residues. DNA for the CDR3: TGTGCCAGCAGTGAATTTGGTCGGGAAAGTGCCAATGAGCAGTTCTTC. Its protein is CASSEFGRESANEQFF. The variable domain in full, completed from reference TRBV2 and TRBJ2-1, reads EPEVTQTPSHQVTQMGQEVILRCVPISNHLYFYWYRQILGQKVEFLVSFYNNEISEKSEIFDDQFSVERPDGSNFTLKIRSTKLEDSAMYFCASSEFGRESANEQFFGPGTRLTVL.

V usage is TRBV7-9 and J usage is TRBJ2-7; D might be TRBD2 (7 bases). The CDR3 contains 17 residues. Deletions cut 5 bases from V and 2 bases from J, with 22 bases between. Germline CDR1 and CDR2: SEHNR and FQNEAQ (reference sequence). The chain's CDR3 is CASSQRGGSVSPYEQYF. CDR3 DNA sequence: TGTGCCAGCAGCCAAAGGGGGGGGAGCGTTTCCCCCTACGAGCAGTACTTC.

CDR3 nucleotides: TGTGCCAGCTCACGCCCGAGCACTGAAGCTTTCTTT. This translates into CASSRPSTEAFF. The rearrangement uses TRBV18 and TRBJ1-1; no firm D call. Trimming pared 4 bases from V and 4 bases from J, leaving 7 bases between. The germline CDR1 and CDR2 sequences are KGHSH and LQKENI. The CDR3 contains 12 residues.

In this sample, this clonotype turned up a few times. J is TRBJ2-3 and V is TRBV28; D is ambiguous. This CDR3 contains 12 residues. V was trimmed by 6 bases and J by 7 bases, leaving 11 bases between them. Germline CDR1 and CDR2: MDHEN and SYDVKM. The CDR3 bases are TGTGCCAGCAGAATCCCCCCAAATACGCAGTATTTT. Translated, it gives CASRIPPNTQYF.

The rearrangement joins TRBV27 to TRBJ2-1; D uncertain. There are 15 residues in the CDR3. CDR1 is MNHEY, CDR2 SMNVEV, per germline (reference sequence). The V end lost 5 bases, the J end lost 4 bases, and 15 bases lay between the germline ends. This CDR3 reads CASSELSLGYNEQFF. The CDR3 DNA sequence: TGTGCCAGCAGTGAACTATCGTTAGGGTACAATGAGCAGTTCTTC.

The sample holds many counts of this clonotype. The chain couples TRBV29-1 to TRBJ2-7; TRBD1 might be the D (6 bases). This CDR3 is built from 14 residues. V gave up 4 bases and J gave up 1 base, with 14 bases separating them. The V gene's germline CDR1 is SQVTM and CDR2 ANQGSEA. CDR3 sequence: CSVAPPGQSYEQYF. For the CDR3, the DNA is TGCAGCGTTGCACCGCCCGGACAGTCCTACGAGCAGTACTTC.

The rearrangement joins TRBV7-9 to TRBJ1-2, with 7 bases that match TRBD1. After removal of 5 bases from V and 2 bases from J, the junction contained 8 bases not matched to a gene. CDR1 is SEHNR, CDR2 FQNEAQ, per germline (reference sequence). The CDR3 length is 15 residues. The CDR3 nucleotides read TGTGCCAGCAGCCCCCCGACAGGGCACAACTATGGCTACACCTTC. Translation gives CASSPPTGHNYGYTF.